A selection of T cell receptor beta chains follows, all from one sample in a study of OX40 agonist ivuxolimab in advanced cancers. Profiling relied on immunoSEQ multiplex PCR, and the TCRdb table lists in-frame clones only, not all of them. Here the sample spans around 65,000 clones, around 91% being singletons. The sequencing here drew on CD4+ or CD8+ T cells sorted from blood, taken in a trial of the OX40 agonist ivuxolimab. The origin of the receptors is an adult with an advanced solid tumor such as melanoma, head and neck, liver or kidney cancer. Each CDR3 is given with its conserved first and last residue. Fields, in order: CDR3 DNA, CDR3 protein, V gene, J gene, D gene, clone size. D genes are given only for firm matches. Only some rows state a clone size, as once, few, many or a class for expanded clones.

CDR3nt: TGCAGCGTTGTCCCAGGGGGGCAAAACACTGAAGCTTTCTTT; CDR3aa: CSVVPGGQNTEAFF; v_gene: TRBV29-1; j_gene: TRBJ1-1; d_gene: TRBD1; abundance: .
CDR3nt: TGTGCCAGCAGCTTAGACAGGACAGATACGCAGTATTTT; CDR3aa: CASSLDRTDTQYF; v_gene: TRBV11-2; j_gene: TRBJ2-3; d_gene: .; abundance: .
CDR3nt: TGTGCCAGCAGCCCAAGACTAGCGGGAGACCACAATGAGCAGTTCTTC; CDR3aa: CASSPRLAGDHNEQFF; v_gene: TRBV7-2; j_gene: TRBJ2-1; d_gene: TRBD2; abundance: .
CDR3nt: TGTGCCTGGAGTGCCGGTCCGGGACTCGCCTACGAGCAGTACTTC; CDR3aa: CAWSAGPGLAYEQYF; v_gene: TRBV30; j_gene: TRBJ2-7; d_gene: .; abundance: .
CDR3nt: TGTGCCAGCAGCCAGAAACAGGGGTCCACTGAAGCTTTCTTT; CDR3aa: CASSQKQGSTEAFF; v_gene: TRBV7-9; j_gene: TRBJ1-1; d_gene: TRBD1; abundance: .
CDR3nt: TGTGCCTGGAGTCCTCCCTCTTGGGGGCGCACCCAGTACTTC; CDR3aa: CAWSPPSWGRTQYF; v_gene: TRBV30; j_gene: TRBJ2-5; d_gene: .; abundance: .
CDR3nt: TGTGCCAGCTCACCACCGGCTCTGGCTAAGGCTCGAAGTGGCTACACCTTC; CDR3aa: CASSPPALAKARSGYTF; v_gene: TRBV18; j_gene: TRBJ1-2; d_gene: .; abundance: .
CDR3nt: TGTGCCAGCAGCCGAGACAGTCTCACCGGGGAGCTGTTTTTT; CDR3aa: CASSRDSLTGELFF; v_gene: TRBV7-3; j_gene: TRBJ2-2; d_gene: .; abundance: .
CDR3nt: TGCGCCAGCGGACTCACTAGGGCAGATACGCAGTATTTT; CDR3aa: CASGLTRADTQYF; v_gene: TRBV10-2; j_gene: TRBJ2-3; d_gene: .; abundance: .
CDR3nt: TGTGCCAGCAGCGTGGTCGGGACAGGCAATCAGCCCCAGCATTTT; CDR3aa: CASSVVGTGNQPQHF; v_gene: TRBV5-5; j_gene: TRBJ1-5; d_gene: TRBD1; abundance: .
CDR3nt: TGCGCCAGCAGGAGCGGTGAGACCCAGTACTTC; CDR3aa: CASRSGETQYF; v_gene: TRBV5-1; j_gene: TRBJ2-5; d_gene: .; abundance: .
CDR3nt: TGCGCCAGCAGCCGACAGACAGAGCCCGGGAGGACCCAGTACTTC; CDR3aa: CASSRQTEPGRTQYF; v_gene: TRBV5-1; j_gene: TRBJ2-5; d_gene: .; abundance: .
CDR3nt: TGTGCCAGCAGCAAAGGGACAGGGACTAGCGGAAGCTCCTACAATGAGCAGTTCTTC; CDR3aa: CASSKGTGTSGSSYNEQFF; v_gene: TRBV21-1; j_gene: TRBJ2-1; d_gene: .; abundance: .
CDR3nt: TGCAGCGTTGAACTCAGTAAGGGGTACGAGCAGTACTTC; CDR3aa: CSVELSKGYEQYF; v_gene: TRBV29-1; j_gene: TRBJ2-7; d_gene: .; abundance: .
CDR3nt: TGTGTCAGCAGTCCCGCCGGGACGGCCAGAGATACGCAGTATTTT; CDR3aa: CVSSPAGTARDTQYF; v_gene: TRBV28; j_gene: TRBJ2-3; d_gene: .; abundance: .
CDR3nt: TGTGCCAGCAGTTACTCGTTAAGCTCCTACAATGAGCAGTTCTTC; CDR3aa: CASSYSLSSYNEQFF; v_gene: TRBV6-5; j_gene: TRBJ2-1; d_gene: .; abundance: few
CDR3nt: TGCAGCGTTGAATCGACTGGAGCGGGAGGGAGGGGCGAGCAGTACTTC; CDR3aa: CSVESTGAGGRGEQYF; v_gene: TRBV29-1; j_gene: TRBJ2-7; d_gene: TRBD2; abundance: .
CDR3nt: TGTGCTAGTGCCTCAGGGGATACGCAGTATTTT; CDR3aa: CASASGDTQYF; v_gene: TRBV12-5; j_gene: TRBJ2-3; d_gene: .; abundance: .
CDR3nt: TGTGCCAGCAGCGTAGACCGGCGAAGCACAGATACGCAGTATTTT; CDR3aa: CASSVDRRSTDTQYF; v_gene: TRBV9; j_gene: TRBJ2-3; d_gene: .; abundance: .
CDR3nt: TGTGCCTGGAGTACGCAGGGGGGTCAGCCCCAGCATTTT; CDR3aa: CAWSTQGGQPQHF; v_gene: TRBV30; j_gene: TRBJ1-5; d_gene: TRBD1; abundance: .
CDR3nt: TGTGCCAGCTCACCCCTACTAGCGGCCCGCTCCTACGAGCAGTACTTC; CDR3aa: CASSPLLAARSYEQYF; v_gene: TRBV18; j_gene: TRBJ2-7; d_gene: TRBD2; abundance: .
CDR3nt: TGTGCCAGCAGCTTACTCGACAGGCGGGGTGGTGGCTACACCTTC; CDR3aa: CASSLLDRRGGGYTF; v_gene: TRBV7-9; j_gene: TRBJ1-2; d_gene: .; abundance: .
CDR3nt: TGTGCCAGCAGCTTAGAACTGGGATCCTACGAGCAGTACTTC; CDR3aa: CASSLELGSYEQYF; v_gene: TRBV11-3; j_gene: TRBJ2-7; d_gene: .; abundance: .
CDR3nt: TGTGCCAGCAGTCGGGACAGTAACTATGGCTACACCTTC; CDR3aa: CASSRDSNYGYTF; v_gene: TRBV6-6; j_gene: TRBJ1-2; d_gene: TRBD1; abundance: .
CDR3nt: TGCGCCAGCAGATACTTGGTGAATTACGAGCAGTACTTC; CDR3aa: CASRYLVNYEQYF; v_gene: TRBV5-1; j_gene: TRBJ2-7; d_gene: .; abundance: .
CDR3nt: TGTGCCAGCAGCTTCTATAAGCGGGAGGGGGGGGAGACCCAGTACTTC; CDR3aa: CASSFYKREGGETQYF; v_gene: TRBV11-3; j_gene: TRBJ2-5; d_gene: TRBD2; abundance: .
CDR3nt: TGTGCCAGCAGGATCCCTGGGGGACTCGGAGTCTACGAGCAGTACTTC; CDR3aa: CASRIPGGLGVYEQYF; v_gene: TRBV2; j_gene: TRBJ2-7; d_gene: .; abundance: .
CDR3nt: TGCGCCAGCGGAGGTAACCAGGGGCTACAAGGTTATTACCAAGAGACCCAGTACTTC; CDR3aa: CASGGNQGLQGYYQETQYF; v_gene: TRBV5-1; j_gene: TRBJ2-5; d_gene: .; abundance: .
CDR3nt: TGTGCCAGCAGTTACTCGGAGTCGGACCAAGAGACCCAGTACTTC; CDR3aa: CASSYSESDQETQYF; v_gene: TRBV6-6; j_gene: TRBJ2-5; d_gene: .; abundance: .